This T cell receptor (beta chain) was profiled in a study of cytomegalovirus exposure and HLA in healthy donors (dated 2017 in TCRdb). Context from the whole study: An earlier analysis of roughly 500 of the donors reported 250 to 350 Gb of sequence data and about 100 million unique TCR beta sequences from about 179 million T cells. An early release covering around 630 HLA-typed donors comprised roughly 300 gigabases of sequencing data and around 80 million unique TCR sequences. Among the approximately 400 genotyped donors, more than 70% belonged to the genetic ancestry cluster associated with self-reported Caucasian donors. The aim of the study was to test whether cataloging public T cell receptors could identify signatures of past pathogen exposure. Using immunosequencing, the study profiled T cell repertoires from about 620 subjects and related those repertoires to cytomegalovirus serostatus. A separate validation cohort of 100 to 150 different subjects was used in addition to the roughly 670-subject first cohort. High-throughput TCR immunosequencing, statistical association of individual TCRs with disease status, and machine learning were combined to predict cytomegalovirus infection status. A later analysis re-examined previously published TCR beta repertoires from more than 600 donors and added high-resolution HLA genotyping to investigate patterns of TCR occurrence. The later analysis used no new phenotypic data to find candidate immune exposures, relying instead on TCR beta sequences and their occurrence across donors. An earlier analysis of 587 of the donors applied high-throughput TCR beta sequencing to assess whether each TCR beta V gene segment acted as functional or pseudogenic. Donor age, sex, ethnicity and CMV serostatus were compiled alongside the repertoire data. A later genetic analysis used genome-wide SNP genotypes for 398 of the 666 donors, treating that subset as a discovery cohort. All discovery cohort repertoires had been generated using a single sequencing platform. Both class I and class II loci were covered by HLA typing, at four-digit resolution. Typing coverage differed by locus: A, B, C, DRB1 and DQB1 were typed in about 620-630 donors, DQA1 in 522, DPA1 in 600 to 610, and DPB1 in 400 to 490. Roughly 5 DR-DQ haplotypes were handled as single units for association and clustering, since linkage in the cohort was strong. On average, about 240,000 unique TCR beta nucleotide sequences were sequenced per donor among a few hundred genotyped donors of the cohort, with 15% to 20% of those sequences being non-productive. What the research found in general, with its limitations: In vitro tests confirmed that three of the cytomegalovirus-associated TCR beta chains recognize cytomegalovirus antigens. According to a later analysis, most CMV-associated TCR beta chains appeared to be HLA-restricted, and the HLA associations seemed to be driven largely by CMV exposure. Strong co-occurrence of HLA alleles, especially DR and DQ, made assigning TCR associations to individual alleles difficult. In this cohort, only TCR beta chains were sequenced, and detectable features were limited by the absence of alpha or paired-chain data. The earlier analysis of approximately 540 of the donors excluded about 16 rarely observed V segments, including chromosome 9 orphons, because counts were too low. An association between a missense DCLRE1C variant and V-gene and J-gene trimming of TCR beta chains was found in a later genetic analysis and replicated in an independent cohort. The classifier was reported to diagnose cytomegalovirus status with high specificity and sensitivity in both the original cohort and the validation cohort. Sequencing depth was assumed to be roughly uniform across donors in the presence/absence analyses, though that assumption may not hold. In a later analysis, some 18,000 TCR beta sequences were associated with specific HLA alleles at a false discovery rate of 0.05. A later analysis found that TCR association rates varied across HLA loci, with DRB1 alleles showing the most associated TCRs and HLA-C alleles the fewest. A later genetic analysis reported fewer N-insertions in productive TCRs among donors in an Asian-associated ancestry cluster than the roughly 700-donor mean. According to a later analysis, parvovirus B19, influenza, CMV and Epstein-Barr virus appeared linked to several top co-occurrence clusters. The study listed 150 to 200 TCR beta chains as associated with cytomegalovirus. The authors suggested that the approach could potentially be generalized to other disease states and immunological phenotypes. Linkage disequilibrium might explain the correlated functional status among segregating V segments, but an unknown experimental factor could not be excluded. An earlier analysis of approximately 530 of the donors showed that most TCR beta V segments appeared in productive rearrangements either about 87% or about 30% of the time, which broadly matched IMGT annotations. A further reported finding was that TCR beta sequences accurately predicted the HLA-A and HLA-B alleles for most subjects in the first cohort. Because HLA typing was missing for some donors at each locus, association tests included only the typed subset. The sequencing pipeline was judged likely to have produced a cluster of highly shared sequence variants as a technical artifact. In a later analysis, HLA-associated TCR beta chains showed more clonal expansion and lower generation probabilities than non-associated chains that were equally common. The only immune exposure information available for the cohort was CMV serostatus. Some IMGT-functional V segments, including TRBV6-2 and TRBV6-3, could not be distinguished by the 87-base-pair reads and were therefore excluded. Most TCR sequences were observed very rarely across donors, whereas some public TCRs were present in many individuals.

The CDR3 runs 16 residues from the cysteine to the phenylalanine. Only CDR3 DNA remains: 48 bases, in frame from the first base. For this chain, trimming is 0 bases at the V end and 4 bases at the J end, and the number of junction bases without a gene match is 6. CDR1 and CDR2 are drawn from the germline V gene: LGHNA, YSLEER. The cohort comprised several hundred healthy bone marrow donors. Cohort members were all nominally healthy when sampled, although unrecorded immune exposures were likely present. The donor tested CMV seropositive and was one of the 289 seropositive cohort members. Each donor provided a peripheral blood sample, and peripheral blood mononuclear cells were used for TCR beta sequencing. The Qiagen DNeasy Blood Extraction Kit was used to extract genomic DNA from the blood cell samples. Concerning this clone: It has no known antigen specificity. Base qualities are not at hand, and no much larger clone is one base apart.

The library was prepared using the immunoSEQ multiplex PCR assay. For the multiplex PCR, a mixture combining 60 forward primers for TCR Vbeta segments and 13 reverse primers for TCR Jbeta segments was used. The CDR3 region of rearranged TCR beta genes was amplified from genomic DNA with a multiplex PCR assay. The amplified TCR beta libraries were sequenced on the Illumina HiSeq System as 87-base-pair reads. The study's processing was this. A later analysis tallied 80 million to 95 million unique TCR beta chains across the 610 or so repertoires, and around 10 million of those chains were shared by two or more donors. A nearest-neighbor algorithm error-corrected the raw reads and collapsed the reads into unique sequences, merging closely related sequences to remove PCR and sequencing errors. CDR3 sequences were aligned to IMGT reference sequences to assign V, D and J gene segments. For a sequence to be retained, a match of at least six nucleotides was required to both a V gene segment and a J gene segment. Rearrangements were classified as productive when the CDR3 lacked stop codons and remained in frame with V and J, and all other rearrangements were classified as non-productive. Following IMGT convention, CDR3 was defined as the stretch from the second conserved V-encoded cysteine up to the conserved J-encoded phenylalanine. Sequences without an unambiguous match to a single V gene segment were excluded from the earlier analysis of over 500 of the donors. An earlier analysis of around 600 of the donors classified V segments as functional when productive rearrangements were above 56.7% and as segregating when the standard deviation between donors was above 5%. A statistical classification framework was built for diagnosing cytomegalovirus status from the catalog of TCR beta chain sequences. A later analysis assigned V and J genes by comparing TCR nucleotide sequences with IMGT/GENE-DB human TR gene sequences. A later analysis assigned CDR3 sequences and most-parsimonious VDJ recombination scenarios with the TCRdist pipeline. In a later analysis, each TCR beta chain was defined by its CDR3 amino acid sequence together with its V-gene family, and reads lacking a unique V-gene family were excluded. As a way to deal with suspected cross-contamination and a sequencing artifact, a later analysis dropped roughly 600 nucleotide sequences that were highly shared and had low generation probability. A later analysis calculated a clonal expansion index for each public chain from normalized within-repertoire ranks of inferred template counts. In a later analysis, generation probabilities were computed with a VDJ recombination model fitted to out-of-frame rearrangements, and the resulting probabilities were checked against IGoR. In a later analysis, hypergeometric tests were used to score TCR-TCR, TCR-HLA and TCR-CMV co-occurrence, with a repertoire-size bias correction applied to TCR pairs. A later analysis estimated false discovery rates by permuting HLA or CMV assignments 20 times. In a later analysis, co-occurring TCRs were grouped using DBSCAN, and TCRdist sequence similarity was added for clustering within HLA-allele-positive subsets. Repertoires with fewer than 30,000 or more than 120,000 public chains, plus five repertoires with anomalous nucleotide sharing, were excluded from co-occurrence clustering. TCRdb carries this immuneACCESS record with in-frame sequences only. Its versions omit some clonotypes, under half of them owing to an unresolved V gene in the studies checked, with the rest unexplained. V, J and clone size were drawn from that table, and D and trimming were deduced from the DNA. Present in this sample are 90,000 to 140,000 clones, approximately 79% of which were seen just once. The ten largest clones add up to about 6.9% of the sample.

Material for sequencing was PBMCs. This chain joins TRBV4-3 to TRBJ2-3, with 8 middle bases fitting TRBD2. This receptor was obtained from a man aged 30 to 39 in good health and CMV-seropositive. The base sequence is TGCGCCAGCAGCCAAGATCAGCGGGGGATGGCAGATACGCAGTATTTT. This gives the protein CASSQDQRGMADTQYF.